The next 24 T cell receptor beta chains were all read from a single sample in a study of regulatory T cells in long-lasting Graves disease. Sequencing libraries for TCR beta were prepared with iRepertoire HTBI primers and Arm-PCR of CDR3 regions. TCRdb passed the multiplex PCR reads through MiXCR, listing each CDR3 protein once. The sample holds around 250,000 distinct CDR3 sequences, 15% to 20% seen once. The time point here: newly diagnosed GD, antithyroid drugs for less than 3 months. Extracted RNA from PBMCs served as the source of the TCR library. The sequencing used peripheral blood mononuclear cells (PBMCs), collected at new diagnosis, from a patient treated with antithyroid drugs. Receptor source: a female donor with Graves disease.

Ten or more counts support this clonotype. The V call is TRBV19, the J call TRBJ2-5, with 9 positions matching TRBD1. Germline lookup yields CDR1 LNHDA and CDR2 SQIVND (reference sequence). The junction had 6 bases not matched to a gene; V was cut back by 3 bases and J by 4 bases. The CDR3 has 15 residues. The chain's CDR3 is CASSMGTGSGETQYF. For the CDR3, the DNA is TGTGCCAGTAGTATGGGGACAGGGTCTGGAGAGACCCAGTACTTC. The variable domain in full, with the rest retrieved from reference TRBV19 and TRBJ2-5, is DGGITQSPKYLFRKEGQNVTLSCEQNLNHDAMYWYRQDPGQGLRLIYYSQIVNDFQKGDIAEGYSVSREKKESFPLTVTSAQKNPTAFYLCASSMGTGSGETQYFGPGTRLLVL.

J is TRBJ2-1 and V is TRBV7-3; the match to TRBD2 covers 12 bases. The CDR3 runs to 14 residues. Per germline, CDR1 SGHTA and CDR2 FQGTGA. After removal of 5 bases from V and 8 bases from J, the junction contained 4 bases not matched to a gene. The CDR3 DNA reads TGTGCCAGCAGCAAGGCTAGCGGGAGGGATGAGCAGTTCTTC. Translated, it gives CASSKASGRDEQFF.

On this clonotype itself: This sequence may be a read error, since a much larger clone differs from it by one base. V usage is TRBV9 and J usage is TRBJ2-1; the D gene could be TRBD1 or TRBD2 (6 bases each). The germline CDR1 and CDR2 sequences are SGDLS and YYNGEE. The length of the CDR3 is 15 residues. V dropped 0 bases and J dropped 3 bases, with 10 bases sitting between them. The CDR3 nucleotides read TGTGCCAGCAGCGTAGAGGGGGGTAGCTACAATGAGCAGTTCTTC. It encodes CASSVEGGSYNEQFF.

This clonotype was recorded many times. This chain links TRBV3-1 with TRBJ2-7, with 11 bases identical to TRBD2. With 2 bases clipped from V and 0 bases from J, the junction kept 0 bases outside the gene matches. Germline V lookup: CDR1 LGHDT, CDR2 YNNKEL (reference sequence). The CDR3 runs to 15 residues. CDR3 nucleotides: TGTGCCAGCAGCCAAACTAGCGGGAGCTCCTACGAGCAGTACTTC. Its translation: CASSQTSGSSYEQYF.

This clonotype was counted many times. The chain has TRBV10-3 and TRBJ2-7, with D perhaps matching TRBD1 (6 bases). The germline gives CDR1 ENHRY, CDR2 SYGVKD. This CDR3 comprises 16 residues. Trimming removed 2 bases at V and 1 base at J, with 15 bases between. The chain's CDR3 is CAISEGTRTKSYEQYF. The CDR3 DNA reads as TGTGCCATCAGTGAGGGGACACGCACGAAATCCTACGAGCAGTACTTC.

The CDR3 protein is CASRGDRADLSSYNERFV. The CDR3 DNA reads TGTGCCAGCAGAGGGGACAGGGCTGACCTTAGCTCCTACAATGAGCGGTTCGTC. The chain carries TRBV9 and TRBJ2-7, with 9 bases identical to TRBD1. CDR3 length: 18 amino acids. Germline values: CDR1 SGDLS, CDR2 YYNGEE.

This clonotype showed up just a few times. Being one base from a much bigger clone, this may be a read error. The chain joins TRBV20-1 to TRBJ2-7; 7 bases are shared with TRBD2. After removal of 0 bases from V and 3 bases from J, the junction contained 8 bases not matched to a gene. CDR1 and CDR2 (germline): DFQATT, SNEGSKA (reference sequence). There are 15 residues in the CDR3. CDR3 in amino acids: CSARDGTNGSYEQYF. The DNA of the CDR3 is TGCAGTGCTAGAGATGGGACTAACGGGAGCTACGAGCAGTACTTC.

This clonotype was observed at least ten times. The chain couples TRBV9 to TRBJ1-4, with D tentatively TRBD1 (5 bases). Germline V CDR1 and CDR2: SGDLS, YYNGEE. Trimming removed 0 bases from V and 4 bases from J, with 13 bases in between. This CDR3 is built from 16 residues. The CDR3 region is CASSVAGAASNEKLFF. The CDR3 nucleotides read TGTGCCAGCAGCGTAGCTGGGGCAGCGAGTAATGAAAAACTGTTTTTT.

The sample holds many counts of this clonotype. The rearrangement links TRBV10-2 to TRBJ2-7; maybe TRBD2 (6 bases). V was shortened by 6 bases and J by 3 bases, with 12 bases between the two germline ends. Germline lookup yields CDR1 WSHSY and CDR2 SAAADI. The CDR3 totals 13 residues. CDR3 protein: CASRVRDFYEQYF. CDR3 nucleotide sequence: TGCGCCAGCAGAGTCCGGGACTTCTACGAGCAGTACTTC.

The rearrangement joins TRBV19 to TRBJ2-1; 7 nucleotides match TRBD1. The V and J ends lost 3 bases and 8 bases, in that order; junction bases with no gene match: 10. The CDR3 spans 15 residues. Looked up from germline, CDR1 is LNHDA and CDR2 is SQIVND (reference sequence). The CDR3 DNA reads TGTGCCAGTAGTATCTCTCCAGGGGGTATCGATGAGCAGTTCTTC. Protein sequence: CASSISPGGIDEQFF.

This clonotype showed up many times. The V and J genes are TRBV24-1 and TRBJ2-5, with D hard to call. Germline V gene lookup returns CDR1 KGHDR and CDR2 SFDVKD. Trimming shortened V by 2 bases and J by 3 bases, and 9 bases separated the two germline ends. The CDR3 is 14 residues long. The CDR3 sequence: CATSDSAREETQYF. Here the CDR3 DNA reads TGTGCCACCAGTGATTCCGCACGAGAAGAGACCCAGTACTTC.

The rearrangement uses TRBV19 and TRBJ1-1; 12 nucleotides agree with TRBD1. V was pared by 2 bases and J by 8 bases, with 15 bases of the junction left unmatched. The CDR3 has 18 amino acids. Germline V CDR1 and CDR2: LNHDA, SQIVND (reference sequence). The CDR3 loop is CASSIKSVGTGGLVEAFF. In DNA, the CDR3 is TGTGCCAGTAGTATAAAATCGGTCGGGACAGGGGGCTTAGTGGAAGCTTTCTTT.

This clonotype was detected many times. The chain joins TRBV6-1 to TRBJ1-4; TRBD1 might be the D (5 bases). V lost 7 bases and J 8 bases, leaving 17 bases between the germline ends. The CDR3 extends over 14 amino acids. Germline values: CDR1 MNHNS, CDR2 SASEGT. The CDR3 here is CASIPDSQTEKLFF. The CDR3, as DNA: TGTGCCAGCATCCCCGACAGCCAGACCGAAAAACTGTTTTTT.

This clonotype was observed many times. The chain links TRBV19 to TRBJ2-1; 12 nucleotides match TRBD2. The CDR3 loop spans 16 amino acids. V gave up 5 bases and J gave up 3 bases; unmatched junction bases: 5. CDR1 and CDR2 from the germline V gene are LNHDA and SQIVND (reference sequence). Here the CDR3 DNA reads TGTGCCAGTAGTCCGGTGACTAGCGGGAGCTACAATGAGCAGTTCTTC. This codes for CASSPVTSGSYNEQFF.

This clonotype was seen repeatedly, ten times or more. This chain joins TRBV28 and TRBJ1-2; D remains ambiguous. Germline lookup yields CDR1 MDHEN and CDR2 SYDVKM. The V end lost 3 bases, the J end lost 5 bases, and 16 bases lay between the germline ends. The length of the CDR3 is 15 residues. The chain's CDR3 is CASSFGQPARYGYTF. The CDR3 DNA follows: TGTGCCAGCAGTTTTGGGCAACCCGCCAGGTATGGCTACACCTTC.

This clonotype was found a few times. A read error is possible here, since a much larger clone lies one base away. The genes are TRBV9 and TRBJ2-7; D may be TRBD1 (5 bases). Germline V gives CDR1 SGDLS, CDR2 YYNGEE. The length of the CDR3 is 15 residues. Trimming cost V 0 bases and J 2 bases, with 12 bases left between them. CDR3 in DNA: TGTGCCAGCAGCGTAGCTCCCATAGGGGCCTACGAGCAGTACTTC. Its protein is CASSVAPIGAYEQYF.

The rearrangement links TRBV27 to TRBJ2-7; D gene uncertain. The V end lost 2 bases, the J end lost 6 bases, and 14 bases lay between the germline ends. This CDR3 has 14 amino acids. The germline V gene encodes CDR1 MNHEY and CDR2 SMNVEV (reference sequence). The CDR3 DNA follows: TGTGCCAGCAGTTTACTCAGCACGCCCCTCGAGCAGTACTTC. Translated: CASSLLSTPLEQYF.

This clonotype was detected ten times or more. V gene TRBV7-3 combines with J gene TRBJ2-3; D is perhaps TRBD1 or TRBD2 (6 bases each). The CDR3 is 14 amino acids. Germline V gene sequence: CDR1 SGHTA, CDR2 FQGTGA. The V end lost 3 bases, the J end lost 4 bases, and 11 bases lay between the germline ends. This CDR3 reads CASSLVGGADTQYF. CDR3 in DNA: TGTGCCAGCAGCTTGGTGGGGGGCGCAGATACGCAGTATTTT.

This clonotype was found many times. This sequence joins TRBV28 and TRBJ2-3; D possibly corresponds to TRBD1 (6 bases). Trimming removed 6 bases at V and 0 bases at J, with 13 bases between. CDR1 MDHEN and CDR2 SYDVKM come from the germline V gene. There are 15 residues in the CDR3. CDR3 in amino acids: CASSRDKFSTDTQYF. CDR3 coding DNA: TGTGCCAGCAGCCGGGACAAGTTTAGCACAGATACGCAGTATTTT.

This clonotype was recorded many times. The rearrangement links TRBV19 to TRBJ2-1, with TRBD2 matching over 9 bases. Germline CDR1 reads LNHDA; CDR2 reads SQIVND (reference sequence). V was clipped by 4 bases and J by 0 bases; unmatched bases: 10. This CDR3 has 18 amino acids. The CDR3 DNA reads TGTGCCAGTAGTAGGAGGACTAGCGTGGGCAGCTCCTACAATGAGCAGTTCTTC. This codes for CASSRRTSVGSSYNEQFF.

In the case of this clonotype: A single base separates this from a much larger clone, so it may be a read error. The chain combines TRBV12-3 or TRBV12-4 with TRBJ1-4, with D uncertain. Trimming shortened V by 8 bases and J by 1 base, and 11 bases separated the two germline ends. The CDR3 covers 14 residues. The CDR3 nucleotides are TGTGCCAGCGGCCCGACCATAACTAATGAAAAACTGTTTTTT. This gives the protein CASGPTITNEKLFF.

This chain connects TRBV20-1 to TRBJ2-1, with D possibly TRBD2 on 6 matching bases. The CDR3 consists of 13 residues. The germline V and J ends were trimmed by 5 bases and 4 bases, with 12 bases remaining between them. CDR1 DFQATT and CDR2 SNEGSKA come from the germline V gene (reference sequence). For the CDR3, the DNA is TGCAGTGCTGCCGGCGGGGTTTACAATGAGCAGTTCTTC. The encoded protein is CSAAGGVYNEQFF.

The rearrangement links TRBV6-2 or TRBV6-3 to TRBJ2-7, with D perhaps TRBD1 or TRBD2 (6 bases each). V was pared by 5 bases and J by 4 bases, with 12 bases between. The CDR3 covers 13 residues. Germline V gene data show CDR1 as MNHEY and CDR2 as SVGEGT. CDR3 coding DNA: TGTGCCAGCAGTCGAGGGGGGCGGTACGAGCAGTACTTC. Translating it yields CASSRGGRYEQYF.

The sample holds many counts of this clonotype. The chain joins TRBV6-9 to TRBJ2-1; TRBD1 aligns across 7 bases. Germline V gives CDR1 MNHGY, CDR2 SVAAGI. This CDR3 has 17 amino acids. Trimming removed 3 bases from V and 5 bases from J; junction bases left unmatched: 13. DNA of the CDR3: TGTGCCAGCAGTTACACCCCCGGGACAGAGGGTCACAATGAGCAGTTCTTC. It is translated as CASSYTPGTEGHNEQFF.